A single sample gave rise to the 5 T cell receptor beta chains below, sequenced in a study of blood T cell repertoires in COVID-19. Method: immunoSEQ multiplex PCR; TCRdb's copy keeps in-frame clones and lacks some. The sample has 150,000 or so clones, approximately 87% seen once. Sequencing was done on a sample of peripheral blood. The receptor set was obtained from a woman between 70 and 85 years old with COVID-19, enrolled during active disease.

In nucleotides, the CDR3 is TGTGCCAGCAGCCGCGGACAGGGTGCCTATAATTCACCCCTCCACTTT. This translates into CASSRGQGAYNSPLHF. V gene TRBV14 combines with J gene TRBJ1-6; 8 nucleotides agree with TRBD1. This CDR3 is built from 16 residues. Germline lookup yields CDR1 SGHDN and CDR2 FVKESK. Trimming at V came to 4 bases and at J to 2 bases, leaving 4 bases not matched to a gene.

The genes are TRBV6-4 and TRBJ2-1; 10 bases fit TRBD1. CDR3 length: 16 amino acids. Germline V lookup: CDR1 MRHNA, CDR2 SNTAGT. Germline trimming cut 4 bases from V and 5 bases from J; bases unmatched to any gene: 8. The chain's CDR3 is CASSAIGDRGNNEQFF. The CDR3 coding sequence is TGTGCCAGCAGTGCTATCGGGGACAGGGGAAACAATGAGCAGTTCTTC.

The CDR3 protein is CASSVGGATSGANVLTF. CDR3 in DNA: TGTGCCAGCAGCGTAGGAGGCGCAACCTCTGGGGCCAACGTCCTGACTTTC. The chain links TRBV9 to TRBJ2-6; D gene uncertain. Trimming removed 0 bases from V and 0 bases from J, with 10 bases in between. Germline CDR1 SGDLS, CDR2 YYNGEE. The length of the CDR3 is 17 residues.

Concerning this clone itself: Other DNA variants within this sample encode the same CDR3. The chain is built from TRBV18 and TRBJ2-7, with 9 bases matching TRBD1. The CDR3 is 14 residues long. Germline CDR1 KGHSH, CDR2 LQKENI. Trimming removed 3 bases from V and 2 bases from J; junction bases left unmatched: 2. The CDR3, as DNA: TGTGCCAGCTCACCGGGACAGGGAACCTACGAGCAGTACTTC. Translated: CASSPGQGTYEQYF. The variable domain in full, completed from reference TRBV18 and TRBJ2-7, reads NAGVMQNPRHLVRRRGQEARLRCSPMKGHSHVYWYRQLPEEGLKFMVYLQKENIIDESGMPKERFSAEFPKEGPSILRIQQVVRGDSAAYFCASSPGQGTYEQYFGPGTRLTVT.

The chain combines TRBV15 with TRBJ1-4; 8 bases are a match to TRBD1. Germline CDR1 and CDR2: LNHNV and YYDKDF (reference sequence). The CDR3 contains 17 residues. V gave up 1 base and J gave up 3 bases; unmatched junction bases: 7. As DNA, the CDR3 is TGTGCCACCAGCAGAGGTCCAGGGGGCGCGCCTAATGAAAAACTGTTTTTT. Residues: CATSRGPGGAPNEKLFF.